A single sample is the source of the 6 T cell receptor beta chains below, sequenced in a study of T cells after posttransplantation cyclophosphamide. Method: immunoSEQ multiplex PCR; TCRdb's copy keeps in-frame clones and lacks some. The profile covers 20,000 to 30,000 clones, none occurring a single time. The specimen was PBMCs. These receptors all stem from a woman aged 45-59 years in good health, CMV-negative, and a related stem cell transplant donor.

This clone was found many times. This sequence joins TRBV4-1 and TRBJ1-1; possible D gene TRBD1, 6 bases. CDR1 is MGHRA, CDR2 YSYEKL, per germline. Trimming stripped 1 base from V and 1 base from J, with 10 bases between. The CDR3 is 15 residues long. CDR3 amino acids: CASSQVTGRNTEAFF. The CDR3 DNA is TGCGCCAGCAGCCAAGTCACAGGGCGGAACACTGAAGCTTTCTTT.

V usage is TRBV18 and J usage is TRBJ2-5; D unresolved. The DNA end lines up better with TRBJ2-7; the J call may be wrong. The CDR3 is 14 residues long. CDR1 is KGHSH and CDR2 is LQKENI in the germline V gene. CDR3 in amino acids: CASSPQRSSYEQYF. The CDR3 DNA is TGTGCCAGCTCACCCCAGAGGAGCTCCTACGAGCAGTACTTC.

In its sample, this clone was seen many times. The chain employs TRBV2 and TRBJ1-1, with 7 bases that match TRBD1. From germline, CDR1 is SNHLY and CDR2 FYNNEI. Trimming removed 2 bases from V and 5 bases from J; junction bases left unmatched: 8. The CDR3 runs to 15 residues. The CDR3 coding sequence is TGTGCCAGCAGTGAAATGGAAGGGGGCTTAACTGAAGCTTTCTTT. Its protein product is CASSEMEGGLTEAFF.

In its sample, this clone was seen many times. The chain combines TRBV4-3 with TRBJ2-7; TRBD1 agrees at 9 bases. The CDR3 covers 15 residues. With V trimmed by 5 bases and J by 4 bases, 9 bases remained unmatched. Germline CDR1 is LGHNA and CDR2 is YSLEER. The chain's CDR3 is CASSRTGTGSYEQYF. The CDR3 coding sequence is TGCGCCAGCAGCAGGACCGGGACAGGGTCATACGAGCAGTACTTC.

Many counts were recorded for this clone. The chain employs TRBV5-8 and TRBJ2-5; 9 positions match TRBD1. Germline V gene lookup returns CDR1 SGHTS and CDR2 YDEGEE. V lost 4 bases, J lost 5 bases, and 9 bases stayed unmatched. CDR3 size: 15 residues. CDR3 coding DNA: TGTGCCAGCAGCCCCGGGACAGGGACGGAGGAGACCCAGTACTTC. Translated, it gives CASSPGTGTEETQYF.

In this sample, this clone turned up many times. This chain links TRBV11-1 with TRBJ2-1, with D perhaps matching TRBD2 (5 bases). The CDR3 is 13 residues long. Between the trimmed V and J ends, which lost 5 bases and 8 bases, there was a span of 13 bases. Germline values: CDR1 SGHAT, CDR2 FQDESV (reference sequence). The CDR3 coding sequence is TGTGCCAGCAGCCCACGGAGGTATGATGAGCAGTTCTTC. The encoded protein is CASSPRRYDEQFF.